This record concerns one TCR beta chain sequence. Its specificity is not known. Each donor gave 9 to 10 milliliters of peripheral blood. Then a second PCR, running roughly 7 to 12 cycles, was carried out with a sample-barcoded 5' primer and a J-beta primer mix. TCRdb analysed the 5' RACE reads with MiXCR anew, one entry per CDR3 protein. The sample has 1,500,000 or so distinct CDR3 sequences; around 55% are singletons. The sample originates from a study of blood T cells in healthy people across ages. Overall study results and limits: A greater number of naive CD4+ cells and higher diversity distinguished long-lived donors from aged donors. Without sorted subsets, naive and antigen-experienced compartments could not be conclusively compared.

The CDR3 length is 13 residues. V lost 0 bases, J lost 7 bases, and 1 base stayed unmatched. Per germline, CDR1 SGDLS and CDR2 YYNGEE. The TCR sequence derives from a man between 18 and 35 years old in good health. What was sequenced was blood. The chain couples TRBV9 to TRBJ2-3; 8 bases agree with TRBD1. In DNA, the CDR3 is TGTGCCAGCAGCGTAGCAGGGGGCAATACGCAGTATTTT. It translates to CASSVAGGNTQYF.